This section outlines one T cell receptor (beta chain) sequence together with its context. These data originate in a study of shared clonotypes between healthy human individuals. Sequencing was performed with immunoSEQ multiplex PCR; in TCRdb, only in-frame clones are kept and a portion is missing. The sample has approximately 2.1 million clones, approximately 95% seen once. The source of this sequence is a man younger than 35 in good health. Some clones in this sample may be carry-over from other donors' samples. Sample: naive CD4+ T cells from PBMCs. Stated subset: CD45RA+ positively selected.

Here the CDR3 DNA reads TGTGCCAGCGGGACAGGGGGTAGCACAGATACGCAGTATTTT. Translating gives CASGTGGSTDTQYF. The chain uses TRBV19 and TRBJ2-3, with 11 nucleotides matching TRBD1. This CDR3 is 14 amino acids long. Germline CDR1 is LNHDA and CDR2 is SQIVND (reference sequence). After removal of 9 bases from V and 0 bases from J, the junction contained 2 bases not matched to a gene.